This TCR beta chain was documented in a study of T cell responses to AZD1222 COVID-19 vaccine. Germline-derived CDR1 and CDR2 are SGHRS and YFSETQ. The CDR3 is 13 amino acids. V was clipped by 2 bases and J by 5 bases; unmatched bases: 1. As regards this clone: Other nucleotide sequences from this sample produce the same CDR3.

The data were produced by immunoSEQ multiplex PCR, yet TCRdb's version contains in-frame clones alone and is incomplete. Of about 130,000 clones listed, about nine tenths are singletons. This specimen consisted of peripheral blood, obtained 28 days after the second AZD1222 dose. The clonotype originates from an adult who received the AZD1222 COVID-19 vaccine. The rearrangement links TRBV5-1 to TRBJ1-5, with TRBD1 identical over 7 bases. This chain's CDR3 is CASSFTGDQPQHF. The CDR3 DNA follows: TGCGCCAGCAGCTTTACAGGGGATCAGCCCCAGCATTTT.